The clone carrying this T cell receptor (beta chain) was found a few times. The same CDR3 is also encoded by other DNA sequences in this sample. The data are from a study of control samples from healthy donors and cancer patients. Using immunoSEQ multiplex PCR, the repertoire was profiled, and TCRdb retains in-frame clones only, with some absent. Of about 180,000 clones listed, approximately 92% were seen once; the top ten hold 1.4%. The CDR3 sequence is 15 residues long. Per germline, CDR1 SGDLS and CDR2 YYNGEE. Trimming took off 0 bases at V and 3 bases at J, with 13 bases between the two ends. This receptor was identified in a man in his thirties or forties in good health. The sequenced sample was blood. The chain carries TRBV9 and TRBJ2-7; tentative D call: TRBD1 (6 bases). This chain's CDR3 is CASSVAPGVGYEQYF. The CDR3 DNA follows: TGTGCCAGCAGCGTAGCTCCAGGGGTGGGCTACGAGCAGTACTTC.